This TCR beta chain was sequenced in a study of T cells in Graves' hyperthyroidism and ophthalmopathy. Study findings and constraints: Ophthalmopathy, which appeared later, was predicted by the model a median 6.5 months before onset. A model built on 13 V-J features separated ophthalmopathy from stable hyperthyroidism.

Amplification of TCR beta CDR3 regions used RNA as the template. A first-round RT-PCR of the TCR CDR3 used the HTBI primer set. TCRdb processed the multiplex PCR reads anew with MiXCR; each CDR3 protein has one entry. This table holds roughly 30,000 distinct CDR3 sequences, approximately 45% found once. This clonotype was found many times. Antigen specificity is unknown. What was sequenced was blood. This TCR derives from a woman between 25 and 40 years old with Graves' hyperthyroidism.

Here the CDR3 DNA reads TGCGCCAGCAGCCAGGATACCGGGACAGGTCCTTGGTACACTGAAGCTTTCTTT. Encoded protein: CASSQDTGTGPWYTEAFF. The chain uses TRBV4-1 and TRBJ1-1; TRBD1 agrees at 8 bases. Losses at the gene ends were 3 bases for V and 3 bases for J; bases not matched to a gene: 15. Germline V gene sequence: CDR1 MGHRA, CDR2 YSYEKL. The CDR3 contains 18 residues.